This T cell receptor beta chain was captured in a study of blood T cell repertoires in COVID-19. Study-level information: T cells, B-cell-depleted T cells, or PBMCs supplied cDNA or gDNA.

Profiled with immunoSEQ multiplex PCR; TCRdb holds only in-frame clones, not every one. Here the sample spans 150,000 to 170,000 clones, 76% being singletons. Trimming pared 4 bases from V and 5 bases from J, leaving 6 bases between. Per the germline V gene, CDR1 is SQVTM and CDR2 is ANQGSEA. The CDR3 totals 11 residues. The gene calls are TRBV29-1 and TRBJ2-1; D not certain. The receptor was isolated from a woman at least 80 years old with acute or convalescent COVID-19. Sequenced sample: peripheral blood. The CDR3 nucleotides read TGCAGCGTTGGGCTGAACAATGAGCAGTTCTTC. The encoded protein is CSVGLNNEQFF.